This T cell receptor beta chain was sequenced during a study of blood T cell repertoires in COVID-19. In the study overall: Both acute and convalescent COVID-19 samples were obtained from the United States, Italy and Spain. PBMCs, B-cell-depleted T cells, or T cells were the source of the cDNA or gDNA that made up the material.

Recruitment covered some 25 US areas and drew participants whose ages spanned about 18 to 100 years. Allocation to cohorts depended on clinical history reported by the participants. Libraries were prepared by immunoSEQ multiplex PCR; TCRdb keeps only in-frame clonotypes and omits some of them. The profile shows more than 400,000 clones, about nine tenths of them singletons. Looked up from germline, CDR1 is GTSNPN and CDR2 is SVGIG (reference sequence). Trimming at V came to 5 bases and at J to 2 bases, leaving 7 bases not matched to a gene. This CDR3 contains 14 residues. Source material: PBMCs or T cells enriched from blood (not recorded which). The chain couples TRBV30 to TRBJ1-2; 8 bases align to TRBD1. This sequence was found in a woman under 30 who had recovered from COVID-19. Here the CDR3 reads CAWSTTGVNYGYTF. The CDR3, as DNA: TGTGCCTGGTCGACGACAGGGGTAAACTATGGCTACACCTTC.